This section outlines one TCR beta chain sequence together with its context. Its antigen remains unknown. The PCR was carried out with 60 Vbeta primers and 13 Jbeta primers. Generated by immunoSEQ multiplex PCR, the TCRdb table keeps only in-frame clones and is missing some. The table has around 83,000 clones, around 80% seen once. This entry belongs to a study of cytomegalovirus exposure and HLA in healthy donors. Study conclusions and caveats: Reportedly, fewer N-insertions than the approximately 700-donor mean appeared in an Asian-associated ancestry cluster in a later analysis.

In germline, CDR1 is PRHDT, CDR2 FYEKMQ (reference sequence). The V gene lost 4 bases and the J gene lost 2 bases, with 9 bases spanning the gap. The CDR3 runs 14 residues. The sequencing input was PBMCs. The rearrangement links TRBV13 to TRBJ1-5, with D tentatively TRBD1 (6 bases). This sequence originates from a male donor in good health and CMV-seropositive. CDR3 amino acids: CASSYRVGNQPQHF. The CDR3 DNA follows: TGTGCCAGCAGCTACAGGGTGGGCAATCAGCCCCAGCATTTT. The whole variable domain, filled in from reference TRBV13 and TRBJ1-5, reads AAGVIQSPRHLIKEKRETATLKCYPIPRHDTVYWYQQGPGQDPQFLISFYEKMQSDKGSIPDRFSAQQFSDYHSELNMSSLELGDSALYFCASSYRVGNQPQHFGDGTRLSIL.